The TCR beta chain under discussion was sequenced for a study of lymphopenia after photon versus proton radiotherapy. Findings and caveats of the study: Only patients who died were analyzed for survival; proton advantage is unproven. A bigger post-nadir fall in TCR diversity correlated inversely with survival time in deceased patients. Relative stability marked proton patients; photon patients lost diversity and naive cells. After the lymphocyte nadir, photon-treated repertoires showed oligoclonal expansion, especially of CD8+ Temra cells.

Points on this clone: Its matching antigen is unknown.

Profiling relied on immunoSEQ multiplex PCR, and the TCRdb table lists in-frame clones only, not all of them. The sample includes roughly 38,000 clones, 80% to 95% seen only once; the top ten take about 15%. The germline V gene encodes CDR1 MNHEY and CDR2 SVGAGI. Trimming shortened V by 5 bases and J by 7 bases, and 14 bases separated the two germline ends. This CDR3 comprises 13 residues. The sample consisted of peripheral blood, taken from a patient treated with photon-based radiotherapy. This sequence originates from a man between 60 and 70 years old with cholangiocarcinoma. This sequence joins TRBV6-5 and TRBJ2-5; D could derive from TRBD1 or TRBD2 (5 bases each). CDR3 bases: TGTGCCAGCAGTGAGGGGCCCTACGGGACCCAGTACTTC. Amino acid sequence: CASSEGPYGTQYF.